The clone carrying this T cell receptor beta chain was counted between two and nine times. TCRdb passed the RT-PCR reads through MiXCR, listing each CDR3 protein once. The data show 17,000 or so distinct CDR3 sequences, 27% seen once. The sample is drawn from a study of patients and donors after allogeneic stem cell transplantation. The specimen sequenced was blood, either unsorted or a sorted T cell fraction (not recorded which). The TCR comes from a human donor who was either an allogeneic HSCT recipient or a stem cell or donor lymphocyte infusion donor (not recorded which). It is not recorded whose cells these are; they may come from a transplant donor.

CDR3 sequence: CASSQASPPGELFF. CDR3 nucleotides: TGTGCCAGCAGCCAAGCCTCACCCCCCGGGGAGCTGTTTTTT. The J gene is TRBJ2-2, the V gene TRBV4-2, with D unresolved. Per the germline V gene, CDR1 is LGHNA and CDR2 is YNFKEQ. The V end lost 1 base, the J end lost 6 bases, and 9 bases lay between the germline ends. The length of the CDR3 is 14 residues.